The clone carrying this TCR beta chain was recorded a few times. Its antigen remains unknown. These data are taken from a study of beta chain features in type 1 diabetes. Study as a whole: Across the samples, roughly 98 million sorted cells were examined in total. Study-wide results and caveats: Overrepresentation of cells with high TCR expression could result from cDNA sequencing. In patients and controls equally, PCR might favor templates that are shorter. Type 1 diabetes patients had TCRB CDR3s that were shorter (moderately but significantly so) in all four CD4+ subsets.

V lost 4 bases, J lost 4 bases, and 17 bases lay in between. Germline lookup yields CDR1 SGHNT and CDR2 YYREEE (reference sequence). The CDR3 spans 15 residues. Since all of the isolated RNA was reverse transcribed, expressed TCRB transcripts were what got sequenced. Method: immunoSEQ multiplex PCR; TCRdb's copy keeps in-frame clones and lacks some. The sample lists approximately 150,000 clones, 10% to 15% seen once, with under 1.5% in the top ten. The specimen sequenced was central memory CD4+ T cells from blood. The source is a man between 18 and 29 years old with type 1 diabetes. V is TRBV5-4 and J is TRBJ1-1; D perhaps matches TRBD1 (5 bases). The CDR3 region is CASSGGASGGTEAFF. Written as DNA, the CDR3 is TGTGCCAGCAGCGGAGGGGCCTCGGGGGGCACTGAAGCTTTCTTT. The complete variable domain, with remaining parts taken from reference TRBV5-4 and TRBJ1-1, reads ETGVTQSPTHLIKTRGQQVTLRCSSQSGHNTVSWYQQALGQGPQFIFQYYREEENGRGNFPPRFSGLQFPNYSSELNVNALELDDSALYLCASSGGASGGTEAFFGQGTRLTVV.